This T cell receptor beta chain was found in a study of T cell repertoires in cytomegalovirus infection. Overall study: Recently identified HLA-C-restricted CMV epitopes and well-studied HLA-B-restricted CMV epitopes were used by the study. Both a matching HLA type and CMV infection were indicated by public TCR beta signatures.

After removal of 7 bases from V and 2 bases from J, the junction contained 21 bases not matched to a gene. This CDR3 region has 19 residues. Germline CDR1 and CDR2: SGHVS and FNYEAQ. This clonotype was observed a handful of times. Its antigen is as yet unknown. The study's findings and limits: Dominating the ex vivo response were TCR beta clonotypes that were CMV-specific and HLA-C-restricted. People with CMV and the relevant HLA were identified by cumulative public TCR beta family frequency.

Via MiXCR, TCRdb re-called the reads, giving one row per CDR3 protein. The profile covers about 830,000 distinct CDR3 sequences, with 32% appearing a single time and 9.5% to 15% taken by the ten largest. This specimen was cultured CD8+ T cells from PBMCs, taken from culture after CMV antigen stimulation. The chain is built from TRBV7-6 and TRBJ1-2; 8 nucleotides line up with TRBD1. The receptor was derived from a human donor in good health (CMV status not recorded). Some clones in this sample may be carry-over from other donors' samples. DNA for the CDR3: TGTGCCAGCAACTTTCACCCCTCTGACGGGACAGGAGAAAACTATGGCTACACCTTC. This codes for CASNFHPSDGTGENYGYTF.